The T cell receptor (beta chain) under discussion was sequenced for a study of blood T cell repertoires in COVID-19. As regards this clone: Other DNA sequences in this specimen translate into the identical CDR3.

The table came from immunoSEQ multiplex PCR; TCRdb's copy has only in-frame clones and leaves some out. The data show around 300,000 clones, 75% to 85% seen once. This CDR3 has 13 residues. Trimming removed 1 base at V and 3 bases at J, with 6 bases between. The receptor was derived from a human donor in a cohort sampled during active COVID-19. Sequences were obtained from peripheral blood. This chain joins TRBV12-3 or TRBV12-4 and TRBJ2-5; tentatively, D is TRBD1 (5 bases). The CDR3, as DNA: TGTGCCAGCAGTTTAGGACAGAAAGAGACCCAGTACTTC. Its translation is CASSLGQKETQYF.